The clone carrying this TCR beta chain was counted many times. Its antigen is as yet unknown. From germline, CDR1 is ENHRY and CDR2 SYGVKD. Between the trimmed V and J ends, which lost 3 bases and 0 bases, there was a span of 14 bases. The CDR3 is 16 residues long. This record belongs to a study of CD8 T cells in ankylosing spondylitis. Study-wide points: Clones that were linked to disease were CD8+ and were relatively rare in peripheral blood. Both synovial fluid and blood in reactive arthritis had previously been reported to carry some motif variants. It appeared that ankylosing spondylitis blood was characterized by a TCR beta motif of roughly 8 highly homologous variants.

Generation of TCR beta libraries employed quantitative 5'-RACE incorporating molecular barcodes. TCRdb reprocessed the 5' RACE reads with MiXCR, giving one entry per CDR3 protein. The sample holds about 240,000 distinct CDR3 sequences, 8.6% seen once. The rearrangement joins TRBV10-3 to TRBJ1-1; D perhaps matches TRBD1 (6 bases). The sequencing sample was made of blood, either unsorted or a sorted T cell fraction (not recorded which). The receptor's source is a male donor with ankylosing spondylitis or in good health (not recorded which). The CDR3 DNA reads TGTGCCATCAGTGATCCCACAGGGAACATGAACACTGAAGCTTTCTTT. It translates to CAISDPTGNMNTEAFF.